Each of the 6 T cell receptor beta chains below was sequenced from the same sample in a study of blood T cell repertoires in COVID-19. The protocol was immunoSEQ multiplex PCR, while the TCRdb copy is restricted to in-frame clones and leaves out a portion. The profile shows over 150,000 clones, 75% to 80% of them singletons. The sequenced sample consisted of peripheral blood. These receptors were obtained from a man older than 75 with acute or convalescent COVID-19.

This clone was observed once. The chain uses TRBV28 and TRBJ1-1; perhaps TRBD1 as D (5 bases). V lost 5 bases to trimming and J lost 5 bases, with 9 bases between them. CDR1 and CDR2 from the germline V gene are MDHEN and SYDVKM. The CDR3 has 12 residues. CDR3 nucleotides: TGTGCCAGCAGTCGTAGACAGACTGAAGCTTTCTTT. The encoded protein is CASSRRQTEAFF.

A few counts support this clone. The chain has TRBV7-8 and TRBJ1-5; TRBD1 might be the D (5 bases). The CDR3 extends over 15 amino acids. Germline V gene sequence: CDR1 SGHVS, CDR2 FQNEAQ. With 4 bases removed from V and 4 bases from J, the gap between germline ends came to 14 bases. In DNA form, the CDR3 reads TGTGCCAGCAGCTGGACGGGGGATTCTAATCAGCCCCAGCATTTT. Amino acids: CASSWTGDSNQPQHF.

This chain links TRBV30 with TRBJ1-1; D perhaps matches TRBD1 (5 bases). The CDR3 spans 13 residues. Per germline, CDR1 GTSNPN and CDR2 SVGIG (reference sequence). V lost 3 bases and J 6 bases, leaving 14 bases between the germline ends. CDR3 DNA: TGTGCCTGGAGGATCCAGGGTCTGGCTGAAGCTTTCTTT. Its translation: CAWRIQGLAEAFF.

The chain's CDR3 is CASKSVQGPTGELFF. CDR3 sequence (DNA): TGTGCCAGCAAGTCGGTTCAGGGCCCCACCGGGGAGCTGTTTTTT. The chain links TRBV5-4 to TRBJ2-2, with D possibly being TRBD1 (5 bases). Trimming removed 6 bases at V and 4 bases at J, with 16 bases between. CDR3 length: 15 amino acids. Germline V CDR1 and CDR2: SGHNT, YYREEE (reference sequence).

This chain links TRBV9 with TRBJ2-5, with D possibly being TRBD1 (6 bases). V gave up 0 bases and J gave up 2 bases, with 11 bases separating them. This CDR3 has 15 residues. Germline values: CDR1 SGDLS, CDR2 YYNGEE. CDR3 nucleotide sequence: TGTGCCAGCAGCGTAGCTACCGGACAGCAAGAGACCCAGTACTTC. Its protein product is CASSVATGQQETQYF. Together with reference TRBV9 and TRBJ2-5, the CDR3 gives the full variable domain: DSGVTQTPKHLITATGQRVTLRCSPRSGDLSVYWYQQSLDQGLQFLIQYYNGEERAKGNILERFSAQQFPDLHSELNLSSLELGDSALYFCASSVATGQQETQYFGPGTRLLVL.

The chain links TRBV27 to TRBJ1-6, with D tentatively TRBD1 (6 bases). The CDR3 length is 16 residues. Germline CDR1 MNHEY, CDR2 SMNVEV (reference sequence). V was clipped by 7 bases and J by 3 bases, with 16 bases between them. The CDR3 loop is CASNKAGVYYNSPLHF. The CDR3 nucleotides read TGTGCCAGCAATAAAGCAGGGGTTTACTATAATTCACCCCTCCACTTT.